This entry lists 27 T cell receptor beta chains sequenced from one sample in a study of T-cell reconstitution after alpha-beta-depleted transplantation in children. Preparation of the TCRbeta library used unique molecular identifiers. TCRdb processed the PCR reads anew with MiXCR; each CDR3 protein has one entry. This table has about 110,000 distinct CDR3 sequences, around 10% appearing once. Here the sequenced sample was PBMCs from the stem cell graft donor, taken from the stem cell graft. Receptor source: a human donor who donated a stem cell graft to a child with acute lymphoblastic leukemia.

This clonotype was observed at least ten times. The CDR3 bases are TGCGCCAGCAGCGGACTAGACGGGATTCCATACAATGAGCAGTTCTTC. It yields the protein CASSGLDGIPYNEQFF. The chain has TRBV5-1 and TRBJ2-1; 7 nucleotides match TRBD2. V shed 4 bases and J 4 bases; nucleotides not matched to a gene: 11. The V gene's germline CDR1 is SGHRS and CDR2 YFSETQ. This CDR3 region has 16 residues.

This clonotype was picked up many times. J is TRBJ2-7 and V is TRBV7-2; 8 nucleotides agree with TRBD1. The CDR3 covers 15 residues. V lost 1 base and J lost 6; bases outside the gene matches: 8. Germline CDR1 SGHTA, CDR2 FQGNSA. CDR3: CASSLGSGGQGEQYF. The CDR3 DNA reads as TGTGCCAGCAGCTTAGGATCAGGGGGCCAGGGCGAGCAGTACTTC.

J is TRBJ2-5 and V is TRBV4-3; D possibly corresponds to TRBD2 (6 bases). Germline V gene lookup returns CDR1 LGHNA and CDR2 YSLEER. CDR3 length equals 14 residues. Trimming took off 3 bases at V and 1 base at J, with 9 bases between the two ends. The CDR3 loop reads CASSHHGGQETQYF. CDR3 coding DNA: TGCGCCAGCAGCCACCACGGGGGCCAAGAGACCCAGTACTTC.

V and J are TRBV4-3 and TRBJ2-4; 11 bases align to TRBD1. CDR1 LGHNA and CDR2 YSLEER come from the germline V gene. J gave up 1 base and V 2 bases, and 10 bases lay outside the gene matches. The CDR3 contains 19 residues. In nucleotides, the CDR3 is TGCGCCAGCAGCCAATTCCGCGGGACAGGGGGTAGCGCCAAAAACATTCAGTACTTC. Translation: CASSQFRGTGGSAKNIQYF.

This clonotype was counted ten times or more. V and J are TRBV11-2 and TRBJ2-7, with TRBD1 matching over 9 bases. The germline V gene has CDR1 SGHAT and CDR2 FQNNGV. The CDR3 is 15 amino acids. Unmatched junction bases numbered 3, after V lost 1 base and J lost 2 bases. This CDR3 is CASSLGDRATYEQYF. The CDR3 DNA sequence: TGTGCCAGCAGCTTAGGGGACAGGGCGACCTACGAGCAGTACTTC.

The table lists this clonotype with many counts. The V and J genes are TRBV27 and TRBJ1-5, with D tentatively TRBD1 (6 bases). Trimming shortened V by 5 bases and J by 6 bases, and 23 bases separated the two germline ends. Germline V gives CDR1 MNHEY, CDR2 SMNVEV (reference sequence). This CDR3 comprises 17 residues. The CDR3 DNA sequence: TGTGCCAGCAGTCCCCGGGGGGGCGCGGAGGTGGGTCAGCCCCAGCATTTT. The encoded protein is CASSPRGGAEVGQPQHF.

The sample holds many counts of this clonotype. This chain connects TRBV20-1 to TRBJ2-5; 10 nucleotides agree with TRBD1. J lost 2 bases, V lost 6 bases, and 9 bases had no gene match. The CDR3 contains 15 residues. From germline, CDR1 is DFQATT and CDR2 SNEGSKA (reference sequence). DNA of the CDR3: TGCAGTGCCCACGGACAGGGGGAGCTACAAGAGACCCAGTACTTC. Translating gives CSAHGQGELQETQYF.

This clonotype was seen at least ten times. V gene TRBV9 combines with J gene TRBJ2-7, with D possibly TRBD1 on 5 matching bases. Trimming cost V 3 bases and J 0 bases, with 13 bases left between them. The CDR3 is 15 amino acids. Germline CDR1 SGDLS, CDR2 YYNGEE. CDR3 sequence reads: CASSADQGLSYEQYF. The CDR3 coding sequence is TGTGCCAGCAGCGCGGATCAGGGTCTCTCCTACGAGCAGTACTTC.

This clonotype was recorded many times. The chain has TRBV20-1 and TRBJ2-1, with 12 bases fitting TRBD2. The V gene end was trimmed by 5 bases and the J gene end by 6 bases; junction bases not matched to a gene: 8. Germline V gene lookup returns CDR1 DFQATT and CDR2 SNEGSKA (reference sequence). The CDR3 is made up of 15 amino acids. CDR3: CSAPPSSGRANEQFF. The DNA for the CDR3 is TGCAGTGCTCCCCCTTCTAGCGGGAGGGCCAATGAGCAGTTCTTC.

The sample holds a few counts of this clonotype. The chain combines TRBV9 with TRBJ2-2; 9 positions agree with TRBD2. V gave up 4 bases and J gave up 6 bases; unmatched junction bases: 13. Germline loops: CDR1 SGDLS, CDR2 YYNGEE. The CDR3 is made up of 17 amino acids. The CDR3 nucleotides read TGTGCCAGCAGCTTATTTCGAGCGGGGGGAAGTCCCGGGGAGCTGTTTTTT. This gives the protein CASSLFRAGGSPGELFF.

Only a few counts were recorded for this clonotype. V and J are TRBV30 and TRBJ2-5; 7 nucleotides agree with TRBD2. The germline gives CDR1 GTSNPN, CDR2 SVGIG (reference sequence). CDR3 size: 15 residues. V lost 0 bases to trimming and J lost 4 bases; unmatched junction nucleotides: 8. The CDR3: CAWSVWGRASETQYF. CDR3 coding DNA: TGTGCCTGGAGTGTATGGGGGAGGGCCTCAGAGACCCAGTACTTC.

The table lists this clonotype with many counts. The genes are TRBV29-1 and TRBJ2-1, with 11 nucleotides matching TRBD2. CDR3 size: 13 residues. Per germline, CDR1 SQVTM and CDR2 ANQGSEA. V lost 5 bases, J lost 5 bases, and 2 bases stayed unmatched. For the CDR3, the DNA is TGCAGCGTTTTGGGACTAGCGGACAATGAGCAGTTCTTC. The encoded protein is CSVLGLADNEQFF.

This clonotype was detected many times. This sequence joins TRBV6-5 and TRBJ2-5; TRBD2 matches at 9 bases. This CDR3 is built from 15 residues. Trimming took 2 bases from V and 4 from J; bases not matched to a gene: 5. Looked up from germline, CDR1 is MNHEY and CDR2 is SVGAGI. In DNA, the CDR3 is TGTGCCAGCAGTTACGGGCGGGGGGGCCGAGAGACCCAGTACTTC. Translating it yields CASSYGRGGRETQYF.

This clonotype was seen ten or more times. This chain connects TRBV12-3 or TRBV12-4 to TRBJ1-6; D not certain. CDR3 length: 16 amino acids. Trimming shortened V by 3 bases and J by 0 bases, and 9 bases separated the two germline ends. CDR3 amino acids: CASSLAASSYNSPLHF. Here the CDR3 DNA reads TGTGCCAGCAGTTTGGCAGCGAGCTCCTATAATTCACCCCTCCACTTT.

This clonotype was counted ten times or more. The chain carries TRBV18 and TRBJ2-2; D is undetermined. Germline V gene sequence: CDR1 KGHSH, CDR2 LQKENI. Trimming removed 2 bases at V and 6 bases at J, with 4 bases between. The length of the CDR3 is 12 residues. The chain's CDR3 is CASSPKAGELFF. The CDR3 DNA is TGTGCCAGCTCACCAAAAGCCGGGGAGCTGTTTTTT. Variable domain in full (rest from reference TRBV18 and TRBJ2-2): NAGVMQNPRHLVRRRGQEARLRCSPMKGHSHVYWYRQLPEEGLKFMVYLQKENIIDESGMPKERFSAEFPKEGPSILRIQQVVRGDSAAYFCASSPKAGELFFGEGSRLTVL.

At least ten counts were recorded for this clonotype. The CDR3 nucleotides are TGCAGTGCTCGCCCGGGACCGAATAATTCACCCCTCCACTTT. Translated, it gives CSARPGPNNSPLHF. V usage is TRBV20-1 and J usage is TRBJ1-6, with D perhaps TRBD1 (5 bases). The CDR3 sequence is 14 residues long. The germline gives CDR1 DFQATT, CDR2 SNEGSKA (reference sequence). With 5 bases removed from V and 5 bases from J, the gap between germline ends came to 13 bases.

Details on this clonotype: This may be a read error, as it is one base from a much larger clone. The genes are TRBV19 and TRBJ2-7; tentative D call: TRBD2 (6 bases). Germline lookup yields CDR1 LNHDA and CDR2 SQIVND (reference sequence). V was clipped by 6 bases and J by 3 bases, with 15 bases between them. The CDR3 runs to 14 residues. This CDR3 is CASSFLTDYYEQYF. The DNA for the CDR3 is TGTGCCAGTAGCTTTCTGACGGACTACTACGAGCAGTACTTC. The full variable domain, completed using reference TRBV19 and TRBJ2-7, is DGGITQSPKYLFRKEGQNVTLSCEQNLNHDAMYWYRQDPGQGLRLIYYSQIVNDFQKGDIAEGYSVSREKKESFPLTVTSAQKNPTAFYLCASSFLTDYYEQYFGPGTRLTVT.

This clonotype appeared many times. V is TRBV20-1 and J is TRBJ2-7, with 10 bases lining up with TRBD2. The germline CDR1 and CDR2 sequences are DFQATT and SNEGSKA (reference sequence). V lost 0 bases to trimming and J lost 4 bases; unmatched junction nucleotides: 6. The CDR3 is 15 amino acids. This chain's CDR3 is CSARDLLAGEYEQYF. The DNA of the CDR3 is TGCAGTGCTAGAGATCTCCTAGCGGGAGAATACGAGCAGTACTTC.

This clonotype showed up many times. The genes are TRBV4-2 and TRBJ2-5, with 9 bases fitting TRBD2. The V gene end was trimmed by 3 bases and the J gene end by 5 bases; junction bases not matched to a gene: 1. The CDR3 runs to 13 residues. Looked up from germline, CDR1 is LGHNA and CDR2 is YNFKEQ. CDR3 residues: CASSHGLAETQYF. The CDR3 coding sequence is TGTGCCAGCAGCCACGGACTAGCGGAGACCCAGTACTTC.

To note about this clonotype: Compared with germline, one end of the junction differs, possibly owing to a read error. The V gene is TRBV30, the J gene TRBJ2-7, with D hard to call. The germline V gene encodes CDR1 GTSNPN and CDR2 SVGIG (reference sequence). The CDR3 extends over 12 amino acids. The DNA for the CDR3 is TGTGCCTTGAGTGTACAGATTTACGAGCAGTACTTC. Its translation: CALSVQIYEQYF.

The chain couples TRBV5-1 to TRBJ1-1, with a possible D match to TRBD1 (6 bases). CDR1 SGHRS and CDR2 YFSETQ come from the germline V gene. The V end lost 0 bases, the J end lost 1 base, and 16 bases lay between the germline ends. The CDR3 totals 17 residues. The CDR3 loop reads CASSLEVRGFQNTEAFF. The CDR3 nucleotides are TGCGCCAGCAGCTTGGAGGTCAGGGGCTTCCAGAACACTGAAGCTTTCTTT.

In this sample, this clonotype turned up many times. The gene calls are TRBV29-1 and TRBJ2-7, with a possible D match to TRBD2 (5 bases). Germline loops: CDR1 SQVTM, CDR2 ANQGSEA. The CDR3 consists of 14 residues. V lost 4 bases, J lost 2 bases, and 15 bases lay in between. CDR3 amino acids: CSVGRTASTYEQYF. CDR3 in DNA: TGCAGCGTTGGGAGGACCGCGTCCACCTACGAGCAGTACTTC.

This clonotype was seen at least ten times. The chain has TRBV12-3 or TRBV12-4 and TRBJ2-7; D ambiguous. V was shortened by 2 bases and J by 3 bases, with 11 bases between the two germline ends. This CDR3 has 14 residues. The chain's CDR3 is CASSLSAGDYEQYF. The DNA of the CDR3 is TGTGCCAGCAGTTTATCAGCAGGAGACTACGAGCAGTACTTC.

The chain combines TRBV24-1 with TRBJ2-5; the D call may be TRBD1 or TRBD2 (5 bases each). Germline CDR1 KGHDR, CDR2 SFDVKD. The CDR3 contains 15 residues. Trimming left V 5 bases short and J 4 bases short, with 16 bases between. CDR3 amino acids: CATSALPGAGETQYF. The CDR3 DNA is TGTGCCACCAGTGCCCTCCCCGGGGCCGGAGAGACCCAGTACTTC.

This clonotype was counted many times. The V and J genes are TRBV12-3 or TRBV12-4 and TRBJ1-1; D gene ambiguous. The CDR3 consists of 13 residues. V gave up 7 bases and J gave up 4 bases, with 13 bases separating them. CDR3 protein: CASTRGMGTEAFF. The CDR3 DNA reads as TGTGCCAGCACCCGAGGGATGGGCACTGAAGCTTTCTTT.

Ten or more counts support this clonotype. The rearrangement uses TRBV19 and TRBJ2-2; 9 bases map to TRBD2. Germline lookup yields CDR1 LNHDA and CDR2 SQIVND (reference sequence). The CDR3 loop spans 22 amino acids. Trimming at V came to 2 bases and at J to 0 bases, leaving 19 bases not matched to a gene. The CDR3: CASSIQPRAGGRKPPNTGELFF. CDR3 nucleotide sequence: TGTGCCAGTAGTATACAGCCTCGGGCGGGAGGGCGGAAGCCCCCGAACACCGGGGAGCTGTTTTTT.

This clonotype came up many times. CDR3 sequence reads: CSVDTVKIQETQYF. The CDR3 DNA is TGCAGCGTTGATACAGTAAAAATCCAAGAGACCCAGTACTTC. The chain couples TRBV29-1 to TRBJ2-5, with D unresolved. This CDR3 has 14 residues. V lost 3 bases and J lost 1, with 12 bases in between. Germline-derived CDR1 and CDR2 are SQVTM and ANQGSEA.